These T cell receptor beta chains were read from a single sample in a study of cytomegalovirus exposure and HLA in healthy donors. Libraries were prepared by immunoSEQ multiplex PCR; TCRdb keeps only in-frame clonotypes and omits some of them. This sample has 100,000 to 150,000 clones; approximately 75% occur once, and the top ten carry roughly 4.5%. What was sequenced was PBMCs. All receptors come from a man aged 50-60 years in good health and CMV-seropositive. Each CDR3 is given with its conserved first and last residue. The D gene is left open where the match is weak. Size is stated for part of the rows, as once, few or many counts, or as a class when the clone is expanded.

CASSVVRTASTDTQYF | TGCGCCAGCAGTGTGGTCCGGACAGCTAGCACAGATACGCAGTATTTT | NA | TRBV10-1 | NA | TRBJ2-3
CASSLAGTRNNEQFF | TGCGCCAGCAGCCTCGCCGGGACTAGGAACAATGAGCAGTTCTTC | TRBD2 | TRBV4-3 | NA | TRBJ2-1
CASSTLGGVAGVNEQFF | TGTGCCAGTAGTACATTGGGTGGGGTAGCGGGAGTGAATGAGCAGTTCTTC | TRBD2 | TRBV19 | NA | TRBJ2-1
CASSAGTGATEAFF | TGTGCCAGCTCAGCCGGGACAGGGGCCACTGAAGCTTTCTTT | TRBD1 | TRBV18 | NA | TRBJ1-1
CASKGSGPNTGELFF | TGCGCCAGCAAGGGTAGCGGGCCGAACACCGGGGAGCTGTTTTTT | TRBD2 | TRBV10-2 | NA | TRBJ2-2
CASSESPTRGDEQFF | TGTGCCAGCAGCGAAAGTCCCACAAGGGGCGATGAGCAGTTCTTC | NA | TRBV9 | once | TRBJ2-1
CASSGEEAGELFF | TGCGCCAGCTCAGGAGAGGAGGCCGGGGAGCTGTTTTTT | NA | TRBV5-1 | NA | TRBJ2-2
CASKVQEFGGELFF | TGTGCCAGTAAGGTACAGGAATTCGGCGGGGAGCTGTTTTTT | NA | TRBV19 | NA | TRBJ2-2
CASSFQGMNTEAFF | TGTGCCAGCAGCTTCCAGGGTATGAACACTGAAGCTTTCTTT | NA | TRBV7-9 | NA | TRBJ1-1
CASSQDITANYGYTF | TGCGCCAGCAGCCAAGATATCACAGCTAACTATGGCTACACCTTC | NA | TRBV4-3 | NA | TRBJ1-2
CASNRDRAEAFF | TGTGCCAGTAATCGGGACAGGGCAGAAGCTTTCTTT | TRBD1 | TRBV19 | NA | TRBJ1-1
CASSAEGRGWDQPQHF | TGTGCCAGCAGCGCTGAAGGGCGGGGTTGGGATCAGCCCCAGCATTTT | NA | TRBV9 | NA | TRBJ1-5
CASSRSRGPRLQETQYF | TGCGCCAGCAGTAGATCCAGGGGGCCCAGACTCCAAGAGACCCAGTACTTC | TRBD1 | TRBV5-1 | NA | TRBJ2-5
CASSQDTFGEQYF | TGTGCCAGCTCTCAGGACACTTTTGGCGAGCAGTACTTC | NA | TRBV2 | NA | TRBJ2-7
CASSAGTGGNTEAFF | TGTGCCAGCAGTGCCGGGACAGGGGGAAACACTGAAGCTTTCTTT | TRBD1 | TRBV6-1 | NA | TRBJ1-1
CAISWDRESTEAFF | TGTGCCATCAGTTGGGACAGGGAGAGCACTGAAGCTTTCTTT | TRBD1 | TRBV10-3 | few | TRBJ1-1
CASSQDWDTTGNTIYF | TGCGCCAGCAGCCAAGATTGGGACACCACTGGAAACACCATATATTTT | NA | TRBV4-3 | NA | TRBJ1-3
CASSLGGRGPEAFF | TGTGCCAGCAGCTTAGGCGGCAGGGGACCTGAAGCTTTCTTT | NA | TRBV13 | NA | TRBJ1-1
CASSRGSSYEQYF | TGTGCCAGCAGCAGGGGGAGCTCCTACGAGCAGTACTTC | NA | TRBV7-9 | NA | TRBJ2-7
CASSIQGAIHEQFF | TGTGCCAGCAGTATACAGGGCGCGATCCATGAGCAGTTCTTC | NA | TRBV2 | NA | TRBJ2-1